The present TCR beta chain was sequenced within a study of graft-versus-host responses after intestinal transplantation. Looking at the study overall: Following induction with anti-thymocyte globulin, all recipients were given tacrolimus and steroids for approximately three years.

The method was immunoSEQ multiplex PCR; TCRdb's version includes in-frame clones alone and lacks a portion of them. Of about 85,000 clones in the sample, roughly 80% are singletons; the top ten hold around 0.86%. With regard to this clone: Its specificity is unknown.

Germline values: CDR1 SGDLS, CDR2 YYNGEE. The length of the CDR3 is 15 residues. Trimming took off 1 base at V and 3 bases at J, with 11 bases between the two ends. The chain carries TRBV9 and TRBJ2-1; weak D call: TRBD1 (6 bases). The sample in question was unstimulated CD4+ T cells sorted from spleen or lymph node cells, obtained before intestinal transplant. This TCR came from a human donor who received an intestinal transplant. The CDR3 sequence is CASSVLQTGYNEQFF. CDR3 DNA: TGTGCCAGCAGCGTACTCCAGACAGGCTACAATGAGCAGTTCTTC.